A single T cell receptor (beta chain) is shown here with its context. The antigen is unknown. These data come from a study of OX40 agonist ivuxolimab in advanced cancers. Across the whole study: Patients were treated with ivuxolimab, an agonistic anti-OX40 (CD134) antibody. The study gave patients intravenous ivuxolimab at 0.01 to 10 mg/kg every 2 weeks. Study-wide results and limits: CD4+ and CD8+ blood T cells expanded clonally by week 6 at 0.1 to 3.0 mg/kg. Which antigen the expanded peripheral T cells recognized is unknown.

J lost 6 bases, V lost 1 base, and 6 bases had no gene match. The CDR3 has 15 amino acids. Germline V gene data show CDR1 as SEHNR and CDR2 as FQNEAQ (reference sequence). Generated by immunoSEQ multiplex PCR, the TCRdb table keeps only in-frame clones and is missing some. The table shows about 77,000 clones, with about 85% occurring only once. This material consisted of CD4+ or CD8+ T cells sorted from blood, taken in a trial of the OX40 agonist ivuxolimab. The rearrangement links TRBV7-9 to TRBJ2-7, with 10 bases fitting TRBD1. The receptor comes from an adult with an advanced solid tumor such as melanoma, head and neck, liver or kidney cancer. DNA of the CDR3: TGTGCCAGCAGCTTAGGTCGGACAGGGGGAATCGAGCAGTACTTC. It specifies CASSLGRTGGIEQYF.